Following are 8 T cell receptor beta chains from one sample sequenced in a study of cytomegalovirus exposure and HLA in healthy donors. Use of 60 Vbeta and 13 Jbeta primers characterized the PCR. Sequencing was performed with immunoSEQ multiplex PCR; in TCRdb, only in-frame clones are kept and a portion is missing. This sample contains about 130,000 clones. Material for sequencing was PBMCs. The receptors derive from a young man in good health and CMV-seronegative.

CDR3 region: CASSAFGQGAVGEQYF. CDR3 DNA: TGCGCCAGCAGCGCGTTCGGACAGGGGGCTGTGGGGGAGCAGTACTTC. This chain links TRBV5-1 with TRBJ2-7; 11 bases are shared with TRBD1. The V gene end was trimmed by 4 bases and the J gene end by 7 bases; junction bases not matched to a gene: 13. This CDR3 comprises 16 residues. From germline, CDR1 is SGHRS and CDR2 YFSETQ.

The CDR3 protein is CASSLEDSSGYEQYF. CDR3 bases: TGTGCCAGCAGCTTAGAGGATTCATCGGGCTACGAGCAGTACTTC. This chain uses TRBV11-1 with TRBJ2-7; D remains unclear. Germline V gene data show CDR1 as SGHAT and CDR2 as FQDESV (reference sequence). V gave up 1 base and J gave up 3 bases, with 13 bases separating them. CDR3 length equals 15 residues.

The V and J genes are TRBV2 and TRBJ2-3, with unresolved D. The CDR3 runs 13 residues. Germline V CDR1 and CDR2: SNHLY, FYNNEI. The ends were cut back, 3 bases at V and 5 bases at J, with 9 bases in the middle. Here the CDR3 DNA reads TGTGCCAGCAGTGATCTAGACGGAGATACGCAGTATTTT. This sequence encodes CASSDLDGDTQYF.

This sequence joins TRBV6-1 and TRBJ1-2; D gene uncertain. This CDR3 is 11 amino acids long. The V and J ends lost 5 bases and 10 bases respectively, with 11 bases between them. Germline CDR1 reads MNHNS; CDR2 reads SASEGT. The CDR3 DNA reads TGTGCCAGCAGTACAATATGGTCCTACACCTTC. Protein product: CASSTIWSYTF.

The rearrangement links TRBV19 to TRBJ1-1, with 7 bases aligning to TRBD1. V lost 7 bases, J lost 2 bases, and 7 bases stayed unmatched. This CDR3 has 14 residues. Germline V CDR1 and CDR2: LNHDA, SQIVND (reference sequence). CDR3 sequence reads: CASNTGQLNTEAFF. The CDR3 nucleotides are TGTGCCAGTAATACGGGACAGCTTAACACTGAAGCTTTCTTT.

The rearrangement uses TRBV5-1 and TRBJ2-1, with 10 bases matching TRBD2. Germline values: CDR1 SGHRS, CDR2 YFSETQ. The CDR3 contains 17 residues. With V trimmed by 7 bases and J by 8 bases, 18 bases remained unmatched. This CDR3 is CASATWGSGRIYHEQFF. The CDR3 coding sequence is TGCGCCAGCGCGACTTGGGGTAGCGGGAGGATTTATCATGAGCAGTTCTTC.

The V gene is TRBV18, the J gene TRBJ1-2, with D maybe TRBD1 (6 bases). Germline V lookup: CDR1 KGHSH, CDR2 LQKENI. This CDR3 region has 13 residues. V was cut by 3 bases and J by 8 bases, with 13 bases left in between. CDR3 sequence: CASSPDQGSGYTF. The DNA of the CDR3 is TGTGCCAGCTCACCGGATCAGGGGAGCGGCTACACCTTC.

This chain connects TRBV30 to TRBJ1-5; no clear D. Deletions cut 6 bases from V and 7 bases from J, with 7 bases between. Germline CDR1 and CDR2: GTSNPN and SVGIG (reference sequence). This CDR3 comprises 10 residues. The CDR3 spells CACGEQPQHF. CDR3 DNA: TGTGCCTGCGGGGAACAGCCCCAGCATTTT.